The 3 T cell receptor beta chains presented below share a single source sample, sequenced in a study of early T cells in non-severe SARS-CoV-2 infection. TCRdb recomputed calls from the 5' RACE reads with MiXCR, one row per CDR3 protein. In the table there are 74,000 or so distinct CDR3 sequences, around 10% of which are singletons. Sequencing was done on a sample of whole blood. Receptors originate from an adult who was a healthcare worker with PCR-confirmed SARS-CoV-2 infection or an uninfected control (not recorded which).

J is TRBJ1-2 and V is TRBV2; possibly TRBD1 for D (5 bases). Germline lookup yields CDR1 SNHLY and CDR2 FYNNEI. The CDR3 loop spans 15 amino acids. Trimming removed 5 bases at V and 2 bases at J, with 15 bases between. The CDR3 nucleotides read TGTGCCAGCAGTCCCCGAACAGGATTGAACTATGGCTACACCTTC. This codes for CASSPRTGLNYGYTF.

The V and J genes are TRBV2 and TRBJ1-6, with D unclear. The germline V gene has CDR1 SNHLY and CDR2 FYNNEI. CDR3 size: 13 residues. Trimming pared 3 bases from V and 12 bases from J, leaving 12 bases between. The CDR3 bases are TGTGCCAGCAGTGAGGGCGAGTCCTTACCCCTCCACTTT. It codes for CASSEGESLPLHF.

The table lists this clonotype with a few counts. The J gene is TRBJ2-5, the V gene TRBV11-2; D call uncertain. Looked up from germline, CDR1 is SGHAT and CDR2 is FQNNGV. V was shortened by 1 base and J by 1 base, with 13 bases between the two germline ends. The CDR3 length is 16 residues. The CDR3 reads CASSLGNSPRQETQYF. CDR3 sequence (DNA): TGTGCCAGCAGCTTAGGCAACAGCCCGCGCCAAGAGACCCAGTACTTC.